The rows below give T cell receptor beta chains drawn from one sample of a study of beta chain features in type 1 diabetes. The repertoire was sequenced with immunoSEQ multiplex PCR; TCRdb's copy has only in-frame clones and lacks some. Of 250,000 to 350,000 clones in the sample, approximately 15% were seen once. Sequencing used naive CD4+ T cells from blood. The receptors were sampled from a man aged 18 to 35 with type 1 diabetes. CDR3s include the opening cysteine and the closing phenylalanine or tryptophan. The order of the fields is D gene, clone size, J gene, V gene, CDR3 DNA, CDR3 protein. D genes are given only for firm matches. Size is omitted from some rows. Given values are once, few, many or a class for expanded clones.

d_call: TRBD1
clone_size: few
j_call: TRBJ1-5
v_call: TRBV5-1
cdr3_nt: TGCGCCAGCAGCTTGGAGGGGGCCGATCAGCCCCAGCATTTT
cdr3_aa: CASSLEGADQPQHF

d_call: .
clone_size: few
j_call: TRBJ1-2
v_call: TRBV6-5
cdr3_nt: TGTGCCAGCAGTTACGCCGCAGGCTATGGCTACACCTTC
cdr3_aa: CASSYAAGYGYTF

d_call: .
clone_size: few
j_call: TRBJ2-3
v_call: TRBV7-6
cdr3_nt: TGTGCCAGCAGCTTAGGGAGCGGGCGCACAGATACGCAGTATTTT
cdr3_aa: CASSLGSGRTDTQYF

d_call: .
clone_size: .
j_call: TRBJ2-7
v_call: TRBV28
cdr3_nt: TGTGCCAGCAGTTTAGGGCGGGCGGATACCTACGAGCAGTACTTC
cdr3_aa: CASSLGRADTYEQYF

d_call: TRBD2
clone_size: few
j_call: TRBJ2-1
v_call: TRBV7-8
cdr3_nt: TGTGCCAGCAGCTTGGGGCTTTTGACTAGCGGGAGGCTCGATGAGCAGTTCTTC
cdr3_aa: CASSLGLLTSGRLDEQFF

d_call: .
clone_size: .
j_call: TRBJ2-1
v_call: TRBV25-1
cdr3_nt: TGTGCCAGCAGTGAGACTAAAGCCTACAATGAGCAGTTCTTC
cdr3_aa: CASSETKAYNEQFF

d_call: .
clone_size: .
j_call: TRBJ2-3
v_call: TRBV6-5
cdr3_nt: TGTGCCAGCAGTTACCGCGATACTAGCACAGATACGCAGTATTTT
cdr3_aa: CASSYRDTSTDTQYF

d_call: .
clone_size: .
j_call: TRBJ2-5
v_call: TRBV28
cdr3_nt: TGTGCCACCGGTCGGGAGACCCAGTACTTC
cdr3_aa: CATGRETQYF

d_call: TRBD1
clone_size: .
j_call: TRBJ2-7
v_call: TRBV5-1
cdr3_nt: TGCGCCAGCAGCTCGATGACAGGGACCTACGAGCAGTACTTC
cdr3_aa: CASSSMTGTYEQYF

d_call: .
clone_size: few
j_call: TRBJ2-1
v_call: TRBV4-3
cdr3_nt: TGCGCCAGCAGCCAAACAAATATAGGCGGGCGGCCGCAGTTCTTC
cdr3_aa: CASSQTNIGGRPQFF

d_call: .
clone_size: few
j_call: TRBJ2-7
v_call: TRBV20-1
cdr3_nt: TGCAGTGTCCCGAAAACATACGAGCAGTACTTC
cdr3_aa: CSVPKTYEQYF

d_call: .
clone_size: .
j_call: TRBJ1-5
v_call: TRBV30
cdr3_nt: TGTGCCTGGGGACACCCAGGAAGGCAGCCCCAGCATTTT
cdr3_aa: CAWGHPGRQPQHF

d_call: .
clone_size: few
j_call: TRBJ1-1
v_call: TRBV6-1
cdr3_nt: TGTGCCAGCAGTGAACCAGGCTCGAACACTGAAGCTTTCTTT
cdr3_aa: CASSEPGSNTEAFF